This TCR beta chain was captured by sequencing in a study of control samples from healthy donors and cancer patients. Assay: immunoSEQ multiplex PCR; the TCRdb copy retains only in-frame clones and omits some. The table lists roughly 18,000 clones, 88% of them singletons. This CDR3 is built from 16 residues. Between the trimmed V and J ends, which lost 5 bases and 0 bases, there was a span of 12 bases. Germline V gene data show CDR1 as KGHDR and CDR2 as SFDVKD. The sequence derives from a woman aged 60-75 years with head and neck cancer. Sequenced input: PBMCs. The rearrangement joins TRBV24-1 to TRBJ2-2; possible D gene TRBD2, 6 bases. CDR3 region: CATSAAGRANTGELFF. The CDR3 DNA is TGTGCCACCAGTGCGGCGGGACGGGCGAACACCGGGGAGCTGTTTTTT.